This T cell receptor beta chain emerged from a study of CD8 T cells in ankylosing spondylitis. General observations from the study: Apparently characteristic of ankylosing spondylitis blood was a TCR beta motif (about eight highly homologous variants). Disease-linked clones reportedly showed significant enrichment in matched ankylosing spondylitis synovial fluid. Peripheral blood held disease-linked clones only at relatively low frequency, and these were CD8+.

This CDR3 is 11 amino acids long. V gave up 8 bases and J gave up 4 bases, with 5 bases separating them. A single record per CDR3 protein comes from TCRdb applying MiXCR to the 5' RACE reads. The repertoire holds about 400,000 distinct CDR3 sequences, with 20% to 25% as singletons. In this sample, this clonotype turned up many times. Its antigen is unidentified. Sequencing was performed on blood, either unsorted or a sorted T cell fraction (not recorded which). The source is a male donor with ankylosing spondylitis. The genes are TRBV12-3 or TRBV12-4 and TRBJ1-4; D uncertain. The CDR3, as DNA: TGTGCCAGCTCCCTTAATGAAAAACTGTTTTTT. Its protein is CASSLNEKLFF.